These T cell receptor beta chains were read from a single sample in a study of blood T cell repertoires in COVID-19. Profiling relied on immunoSEQ multiplex PCR, and the TCRdb table lists in-frame clones only, not all of them. The repertoire holds 200,000 or so clones, with roughly 80% as singletons. Input material: peripheral blood. The receptor source for this set is a man younger than 40 with active or convalescent COVID-19. Both conserved end residues are part of each CDR3. Fields, in order: D gene, clone size, V gene, J gene, CDR3 DNA, CDR3 protein. The D gene is left open where the match is weak. Some rows have no size entry. The others give once, few or many, or a class for an expanded clone.

D: TRBD1
size: .
V: TRBV6-6
J: TRBJ1-5
DNA: TGTGCCAGCAGGCCTGGACAGGGCAATCAGCCCCAGCATTTT
CDR3: CASRPGQGNQPQHF

D: TRBD1
size: .
V: TRBV2
J: TRBJ2-5
DNA: TGTGCCAGCGGGGCAGGGACAGGGATCGGAGAGACCCAGTACTTC
CDR3: CASGAGTGIGETQYF

D: .
size: .
V: TRBV5-1
J: TRBJ2-3
DNA: TGCGCCAGCAGCCCCCGGGTGGGGGGTAGCACAGATACGCAGTATTTT
CDR3: CASSPRVGGSTDTQYF

D: .
size: .
V: TRBV4-3
J: TRBJ1-1
DNA: TGCGCCAGCAGTTCAAGATGGGGGCAGGAGGCTGAAGCTTTCTTT
CDR3: CASSSRWGQEAEAFF

D: .
size: .
V: TRBV5-1
J: TRBJ1-3
DNA: TGCGCCAGCAGCTTGGGTACTGGAAACACCATATATTTT
CDR3: CASSLGTGNTIYF

D: .
size: .
V: TRBV6-4
J: TRBJ2-1
DNA: TGTGCCAGCAGTCGTCTATCGAGCTCCTACAATGAGCAGTTCTTC
CDR3: CASSRLSSSYNEQFF

D: TRBD1
size: .
V: TRBV18
J: TRBJ1-2
DNA: TGTGCCAGCTCGGAAAACAGGGGATCCTATGGCTACACCTTC
CDR3: CASSENRGSYGYTF

D: TRBD1
size: few
V: TRBV6-5
J: TRBJ2-7
DNA: TGTGCCAGCACCGGGGACAGGGGGTACGAGCAGTACTTC
CDR3: CASTGDRGYEQYF

D: .
size: .
V: TRBV7-9
J: TRBJ2-1
DNA: TGTGCCAGCAACCTAGGGGGGGGTTACAATGAGCAGTTCTTC
CDR3: CASNLGGGYNEQFF

D: .
size: .
V: TRBV19
J: TRBJ1-2
DNA: TGTGCCAGTAGTGACAGGTATGGCTACACCTTC
CDR3: CASSDRYGYTF

D: .
size: .
V: TRBV5-5
J: TRBJ2-1
DNA: TGTGCCAGCAGCTTGAAAGCGGTTCGCAATGAGCAGTTCTTC
CDR3: CASSLKAVRNEQFF

D: TRBD1
size: .
V: TRBV7-3
J: TRBJ1-2
DNA: TGTGCCAGCAGACGGACAGGGGTGCATGGCTACACCTTC
CDR3: CASRRTGVHGYTF

D: .
size: .
V: TRBV7-2
J: TRBJ1-5
DNA: TGTGCCAGCAGCAGGGAGAGCAATCAGCCCCAGCATTTT
CDR3: CASSRESNQPQHF

D: .
size: .
V: TRBV11-3
J: TRBJ2-5
DNA: TGTGCCAGCAGCTTAGGAGGTCCTCAAATGGAGACCCAGTACTTC
CDR3: CASSLGGPQMETQYF

D: TRBD1
size: .
V: TRBV19
J: TRBJ1-5
DNA: TGTGCCAGTACGGGACAGGGGGCGAATCAGCCCCAGCATTTT
CDR3: CASTGQGANQPQHF

D: .
size: .
V: TRBV30
J: TRBJ1-5
DNA: TGTGCCTGGAGTGTCTCGGACTTTGAGGGCAATCAGCCCCAGCATTTT
CDR3: CAWSVSDFEGNQPQHF

D: TRBD1
size: .
V: TRBV11-2
J: TRBJ2-7
DNA: TGTGCCAGCAGCGACCGACAGGGGGACTCCTACGAGCAGTACTTC
CDR3: CASSDRQGDSYEQYF

D: TRBD1
size: .
V: TRBV7-2
J: TRBJ2-1
DNA: TGTGCCAGCAGCTTAGTAGGACAGGGGACCTACAATGAGCAGTTCTTC
CDR3: CASSLVGQGTYNEQFF

D: .
size: .
V: TRBV3-1/TRBV3-2
J: TRBJ1-2
DNA: TGTGCCAGCAGCCAAGGATCGGGGGTGGCAGGAGGCTACACCTTC
CDR3: CASSQGSGVAGGYTF

D: .
size: .
V: TRBV7-6
J: TRBJ1-1
DNA: TGTGCCAGCAGCTTAGGGGGGGGACCGAACACTGAAGCTTTCTTT
CDR3: CASSLGGGPNTEAFF

D: TRBD1
size: .
V: TRBV28
J: TRBJ2-1
DNA: TGTGCCAGCAGTCGACAGGGGGCTTCCTACAATGAGCAGTTCTTC
CDR3: CASSRQGASYNEQFF

D: .
size: .
V: TRBV9
J: TRBJ2-3
DNA: TGTGCCAGCAGCGCTCTCGGACTGGGGATAACAGATACGCAGTATTTT
CDR3: CASSALGLGITDTQYF

D: TRBD1
size: .
V: TRBV7-2
J: TRBJ1-3
DNA: TGTGCCAGCAGCGTCGGGACAGTGCCAGGAAACACCATATATTTT
CDR3: CASSVGTVPGNTIYF

D: .
size: .
V: TRBV30
J: TRBJ1-5
DNA: TGTGCCTGGAACCGGGACAAAAATCAGCCCCAGCATTTT
CDR3: CAWNRDKNQPQHF

D: .
size: .
V: TRBV7-6
J: TRBJ2-1
DNA: TGTGCCTCCGGGGTAGGTAATGAGCAGTTCTTC
CDR3: CASGVGNEQFF

D: .
size: once
V: TRBV19
J: TRBJ1-1
DNA: TGTGCCGTCGCATCAGGGCCGGTCACTGAAGCTTTCTTT
CDR3: CAVASGPVTEAFF

D: TRBD2
size: .
V: TRBV7-9
J: TRBJ2-1
DNA: TGTGCCAGCAGTGGGACTAGAGCTTACAATGAGCAGTTCTTC
CDR3: CASSGTRAYNEQFF

D: TRBD2
size: .
V: TRBV5-4
J: TRBJ2-3
DNA: TGTGCCGGCGACTTAGCGGGGGGGCTCACAGATACGCAGTATTTT
CDR3: CAGDLAGGLTDTQYF

D: TRBD2
size: .
V: TRBV6-2/TRBV6-3
J: TRBJ2-7
DNA: TGTGCCAGCAGTCCAATGGGACTAGCGGGCAGACAGTCCTACGAGCAGTACTTC
CDR3: CASSPMGLAGRQSYEQYF

D: .
size: .
V: TRBV19
J: TRBJ2-1
DNA: TGTGCCAGTAGTATAGCAGGGGTCCACAATGAGCAGTTCTTC
CDR3: CASSIAGVHNEQFF

D: TRBD2
size: .
V: TRBV27
J: TRBJ2-7
DNA: TGTGCCAGCAGCAACCGGGGGGGATTGAGGTACGAGCAGTACTTC
CDR3: CASSNRGGLRYEQYF

D: .
size: .
V: TRBV5-1
J: TRBJ2-3
DNA: TGCGCCAGCAGCCCAACTAGCACAGATACGCAGTATTTT
CDR3: CASSPTSTDTQYF

D: .
size: .
V: TRBV11-3
J: TRBJ2-7
DNA: TGTGCCAGCAGCCCACTCCAGGGTTACGAGCAGTACTTC
CDR3: CASSPLQGYEQYF

D: TRBD1
size: .
V: TRBV23-1
J: TRBJ1-4
DNA: TGCGCCAGCGGGACAGGGGGCCCCACCCGTACTAATGAAAAACTGTTTTTT
CDR3: CASGTGGPTRTNEKLFF

D: TRBD1
size: .
V: TRBV6-2/TRBV6-3
J: TRBJ1-5
DNA: TGTGCCAGCAGTTCATATACACAGGGACAGGGGCTCAATCAGCCCCAGCATTTT
CDR3: CASSSYTQGQGLNQPQHF

D: TRBD2
size: .
V: TRBV4-3
J: TRBJ2-2
DNA: TGCGCCAGCAGCCAAGGACTAGCGGGAGGACCCGTCACCGGGGAGCTGTTTTTT
CDR3: CASSQGLAGGPVTGELFF

D: TRBD2
size: .
V: TRBV10-2
J: TRBJ2-5
DNA: TGCGCCAGCAGTGAGTCGAAAGTTAGCGGGGGGGCCGGAAAGACCCAGTACTTC
CDR3: CASSESKVSGGAGKTQYF

D: .
size: .
V: TRBV4-1
J: TRBJ2-4
DNA: TGCGCCAGCAGCCAAGGGACACAGGGAAACATTCAGTACTTC
CDR3: CASSQGTQGNIQYF

D: .
size: few
V: TRBV10-3
J: TRBJ1-2
DNA: TGTGCCATCAGTGAGTCGGCCCCGGAGGGTGGCTACACCTTC
CDR3: CAISESAPEGGYTF

D: TRBD1
size: .
V: TRBV3-1/TRBV3-2
J: TRBJ2-7
DNA: TGTGCCAGCAGCCAGTCGGACAGGAGCTCCTACGAGCAGTACTTC
CDR3: CASSQSDRSSYEQYF

D: TRBD1
size: .
V: TRBV7-2
J: TRBJ1-2
DNA: TGTGCCAGCAGCCCAGACAGGGCCCACTATGGCTACACCTTC
CDR3: CASSPDRAHYGYTF

D: .
size: .
V: TRBV2
J: TRBJ1-1
DNA: TGTGCCAGCATTCTAGAACAGGACACTGAAGCTTTCTTT
CDR3: CASILEQDTEAFF

D: .
size: .
V: TRBV6-5
J: TRBJ2-5
DNA: TGTGCCAGCAGTTACCGCGGGAACCAAGAGACCCAGTACTTC
CDR3: CASSYRGNQETQYF

D: TRBD1
size: .
V: TRBV5-4
J: TRBJ1-1
DNA: TGTGCCAGCACAATGCCGGGGACAGGCTACACTGAAGCTTTCTTT
CDR3: CASTMPGTGYTEAFF

D: .
size: .
V: TRBV6-5
J: TRBJ2-2
DNA: TGTGCCAGCAACAGGGCCAACACCGGGGAGCTGTTTTTT
CDR3: CASNRANTGELFF

D: .
size: .
V: TRBV28
J: TRBJ2-5
DNA: TGTGCCAGCACCACAGGAGGGTCTCGAGAGACCCAGTACTTC
CDR3: CASTTGGSRETQYF

D: .
size: once
V: TRBV30
J: TRBJ1-6
DNA: TGTGCCTGGAATCCCCTCGGGGTTAATTCACCCCTCCACTTT
CDR3: CAWNPLGVNSPLHF

D: .
size: .
V: TRBV5-4
J: TRBJ1-3
DNA: TGTGCCAGCAGTTCTGACATCGGAAGCAGGAACACCATATATTTT
CDR3: CASSSDIGSRNTIYF

D: .
size: .
V: TRBV5-1
J: TRBJ2-1
DNA: TGCGCCAGCAGAGGGGGCTCCTACAATGAGCAGTTCTTC
CDR3: CASRGGSYNEQFF

D: .
size: .
V: TRBV4-1
J: TRBJ1-1
DNA: TGCGCCAGCAGCCCCAGTGGGCAGGGCGGCTTCTCCACTGAAGCTTTCTTT
CDR3: CASSPSGQGGFSTEAFF

D: TRBD1
size: .
V: TRBV2
J: TRBJ1-2
DNA: TGTGCCAGCAGTTTGGACAGGGATGGCTACACCTTC
CDR3: CASSLDRDGYTF

D: TRBD1
size: .
V: TRBV2
J: TRBJ1-2
DNA: TGTGCCAGCAGCGCAGGACAGGGATTGGCCTATGGCTACACCTTC
CDR3: CASSAGQGLAYGYTF

D: TRBD1
size: .
V: TRBV25-1
J: TRBJ1-4
DNA: TGTGCCAGCAGTGAAAATCCGGGGGCAGGGGGGTCTAATGAAAAACTGTTTTTT
CDR3: CASSENPGAGGSNEKLFF